Listed below are T cell receptor beta chains from one sample, sequenced in a study of blood T cell repertoires in COVID-19. Data came from immunoSEQ multiplex PCR; TCRdb stores just in-frame clones and leaves some out. The repertoire holds about 240,000 clones, with more than 85% as singletons. Material for sequencing was PBMCs or T cells enriched from blood (not recorded which). These receptors came from a woman younger than 45 who had recovered from COVID-19. Each CDR3 is given with its conserved first and last residue. D genes are given only for firm matches. A row's size may be missing; if present it is once, few, many or a size class.

cdr3_nt: TGTGCCAGCAGCCAGCGGGACCCGAACACCGGGGAGCTGTTTTTT; cdr3_aa: CASSQRDPNTGELFF; clone_size: NA; d_call: TRBD2; j_call: TRBJ2-2; v_call: TRBV9
cdr3_nt: TGTGCCAGCAGCGAGGCTAGCGGGACAAACACAGATACGCAGTATTTT; cdr3_aa: CASSEASGTNTDTQYF; clone_size: once; d_call: TRBD2; j_call: TRBJ2-3; v_call: TRBV2
cdr3_nt: TGTGCCAGCAGTCCCCCCACGACACATAAGCAGTTCTTC; cdr3_aa: CASSPPTTHKQFF; clone_size: NA; d_call: NA; j_call: TRBJ2-1; v_call: TRBV6-5
cdr3_nt: TGCAGCGTCGTCGGGACAGACATGATCTCTGGAAACACCATATATTTT; cdr3_aa: CSVVGTDMISGNTIYF; clone_size: NA; d_call: TRBD1; j_call: TRBJ1-3; v_call: TRBV29-1
cdr3_nt: TGTGCCATCAGTCTAAACAGGGGGAGGGCTGAAGCTTTCTTT; cdr3_aa: CAISLNRGRAEAFF; clone_size: NA; d_call: TRBD1; j_call: TRBJ1-1; v_call: TRBV10-3
cdr3_nt: TGTGCCAGCAGCCAAGAAGGGGTGGGAGGCTACACCTTC; cdr3_aa: CASSQEGVGGYTF; clone_size: NA; d_call: NA; j_call: TRBJ1-2; v_call: TRBV3-1/TRBV3-2
cdr3_nt: TGCAGCGTCCGACAGGGGGCCCTTTACAATGAGCAGTTCTTC; cdr3_aa: CSVRQGALYNEQFF; clone_size: NA; d_call: TRBD1; j_call: TRBJ2-1; v_call: TRBV29-1
cdr3_nt: TGCGCCAGCAGCCAAGATGGCGGGACAGCCTACACTGGGGCTGAAGCTTTCTTT; cdr3_aa: CASSQDGGTAYTGAEAFF; clone_size: NA; d_call: TRBD1; j_call: TRBJ1-1; v_call: TRBV4-3
cdr3_nt: TGTGCCAGCAGTATCCCCCCGATGAGGGTGCAGTACTTC; cdr3_aa: CASSIPPMRVQYF; clone_size: NA; d_call: NA; j_call: TRBJ2-7; v_call: TRBV7-2
cdr3_nt: TGCGCCAGCAGCTTGGGACAGGGTAACCAAGAGACCCAGTACTTC; cdr3_aa: CASSLGQGNQETQYF; clone_size: NA; d_call: TRBD1; j_call: TRBJ2-5; v_call: TRBV5-1
cdr3_nt: TGTGCCAGCAGTTACTTGCCGGGGGTAGGCCCGGGCTACACCTTC; cdr3_aa: CASSYLPGVGPGYTF; clone_size: NA; d_call: NA; j_call: TRBJ1-2; v_call: TRBV6-2/TRBV6-3
cdr3_nt: TGCAGCGTTGAGCGGACTAGCGGGAGTTACGAGCAGTACTTC; cdr3_aa: CSVERTSGSYEQYF; clone_size: NA; d_call: TRBD2; j_call: TRBJ2-7; v_call: TRBV29-1
cdr3_nt: TGTGCCAGCGGTTCACTAGCGGGGTCATACAATGAGCAGTTCTTC; cdr3_aa: CASGSLAGSYNEQFF; clone_size: NA; d_call: TRBD2; j_call: TRBJ2-1; v_call: TRBV27
cdr3_nt: TGTGCCAGCAGCGTAGGGACAGGGGGGGCCCACGAGCAGTACTTC; cdr3_aa: CASSVGTGGAHEQYF; clone_size: NA; d_call: TRBD1; j_call: TRBJ2-7; v_call: TRBV9
cdr3_nt: TGTGCCAGCAGCTTACAGGGACAGATTATCTATGGCTACACCTTC; cdr3_aa: CASSLQGQIIYGYTF; clone_size: NA; d_call: TRBD1; j_call: TRBJ1-2; v_call: TRBV7-9
cdr3_nt: TGCGCCAGCAGCCAAGTGACTTCGCTGATTTACCCCGATTCACCCCTCCACTTT; cdr3_aa: CASSQVTSLIYPDSPLHF; clone_size: NA; d_call: NA; j_call: TRBJ1-6; v_call: TRBV4-1
cdr3_nt: TGTGCCAGCAGTTTATCGGGCCGCAAGCAGTACTTC; cdr3_aa: CASSLSGRKQYF; clone_size: NA; d_call: NA; j_call: TRBJ2-7; v_call: TRBV27
cdr3_nt: TGTGCCACCAGCAGACCGGTGGGCGGACAGGGGATGGACTATGGCTACACCTTC; cdr3_aa: CATSRPVGGQGMDYGYTF; clone_size: NA; d_call: TRBD1; j_call: TRBJ1-2; v_call: TRBV15
cdr3_nt: TGTGCCAGCAGCTTAGTTGGGGAGGGGCAGCGCTATGGCTACACCTTC; cdr3_aa: CASSLVGEGQRYGYTF; clone_size: NA; d_call: NA; j_call: TRBJ1-2; v_call: TRBV11-2
cdr3_nt: TGTGCCAGCAGGTGGAGGGCAGTCTACGCAACTAATGAAAAACTGTTTTTT; cdr3_aa: CASRWRAVYATNEKLFF; clone_size: NA; d_call: NA; j_call: TRBJ1-4; v_call: TRBV28
cdr3_nt: TGTGCCAGCAGAGATTGGGCCTCCGACACAGATACGCAGTATTTT; cdr3_aa: CASRDWASDTDTQYF; clone_size: NA; d_call: NA; j_call: TRBJ2-3; v_call: TRBV27
cdr3_nt: TGTGCCAGCAGTTACGGGTTCGGTGAGCAGTTCTTC; cdr3_aa: CASSYGFGEQFF; clone_size: NA; d_call: NA; j_call: TRBJ2-1; v_call: TRBV27
cdr3_nt: TGTGCCAGTAGTTTGTTAGCGGGAGTGAGTGGAGATACGCAGTATTTT; cdr3_aa: CASSLLAGVSGDTQYF; clone_size: NA; d_call: TRBD2; j_call: TRBJ2-3; v_call: TRBV19
cdr3_nt: TGTGCCAGCAGTGGCCGACAGAGGCTCGATCAGCCCCAGCATTTT; cdr3_aa: CASSGRQRLDQPQHF; clone_size: many; d_call: NA; j_call: TRBJ1-5; v_call: TRBV9
cdr3_nt: TGTGCCAGCAGCGGATTCGGACTAGCGGGAGGGCCGGACGGGGAGCTGTTTTTT; cdr3_aa: CASSGFGLAGGPDGELFF; clone_size: once; d_call: NA; j_call: TRBJ2-2; v_call: TRBV21-1
cdr3_nt: TGCGCCAGCAGCCAAGTCGCAACAGGCTCTGGAAACACCATATATTTT; cdr3_aa: CASSQVATGSGNTIYF; clone_size: NA; d_call: NA; j_call: TRBJ1-3; v_call: TRBV4-3
cdr3_nt: TGTGCCAGCAGTTACTCGACTGCTAGCGGCCACAATGAGCAGTTCTTC; cdr3_aa: CASSYSTASGHNEQFF; clone_size: NA; d_call: TRBD2; j_call: TRBJ2-1; v_call: TRBV6-5
cdr3_nt: TGCAGCGTACGACAGGGGGACACAGATACGCAGTATTTT; cdr3_aa: CSVRQGDTDTQYF; clone_size: NA; d_call: TRBD1; j_call: TRBJ2-3; v_call: TRBV29-1
cdr3_nt: TGCGCCAGCAGCCCCAATTTCGGCGGACAGGGGGATTCACCCCTCCACTTT; cdr3_aa: CASSPNFGGQGDSPLHF; clone_size: once; d_call: TRBD1; j_call: TRBJ1-6; v_call: TRBV5-1
cdr3_nt: TGTGCCAGCAGCCCGACTAGCGGGAGCACAGATACGCAGTATTTT; cdr3_aa: CASSPTSGSTDTQYF; clone_size: NA; d_call: TRBD2; j_call: TRBJ2-3; v_call: TRBV9
cdr3_nt: TGCAGCGTTGCGGTGTTTCGCCGGGCAGGGGCGAACTATGGCTACACCTTC; cdr3_aa: CSVAVFRRAGANYGYTF; clone_size: NA; d_call: NA; j_call: TRBJ1-2; v_call: TRBV29-1
cdr3_nt: TGTGCCTGGAGTGTACCGGGGGGCAATGAGCAGTTCTTC; cdr3_aa: CAWSVPGGNEQFF; clone_size: NA; d_call: TRBD2; j_call: TRBJ2-1; v_call: TRBV30
cdr3_nt: TGTGCCAGCTCACCATCCAGGACTAGTGTGGGCTATGAGCAGTTCTTC; cdr3_aa: CASSPSRTSVGYEQFF; clone_size: NA; d_call: TRBD2; j_call: TRBJ2-1; v_call: TRBV18
cdr3_nt: TGTGCCAGCAGCCAGGAATCTTACTATTCCCCCTACGAGCAGTACTTC; cdr3_aa: CASSQESYYSPYEQYF; clone_size: NA; d_call: NA; j_call: TRBJ2-7; v_call: TRBV3-1/TRBV3-2
cdr3_nt: TGTGCCAGCAGTTACTACAGGGTGGGCACTGAAGCTTTCTTT; cdr3_aa: CASSYYRVGTEAFF; clone_size: NA; d_call: NA; j_call: TRBJ1-1; v_call: TRBV6-5
cdr3_nt: TGTGCCAGCAGCTTGGCCCCCCATGGAGCGTATGCCTACGAGCAGTACTTC; cdr3_aa: CASSLAPHGAYAYEQYF; clone_size: few; d_call: NA; j_call: TRBJ2-7; v_call: TRBV5-6
cdr3_nt: TGTGCCAGCAGGCCGGCCGGGACAGCTAATGAAGCTTTCTTT; cdr3_aa: CASRPAGTANEAFF; clone_size: NA; d_call: TRBD1; j_call: TRBJ1-1; v_call: TRBV28
cdr3_nt: TGTGCCAGCAGCCCCGACAGCCACTCTGGAAACACCATATATTTT; cdr3_aa: CASSPDSHSGNTIYF; clone_size: NA; d_call: NA; j_call: TRBJ1-3; v_call: TRBV5-4
cdr3_nt: TGTGCCAGCAGCGTAGAAGGGGGCACGAATTCACCCCTCCACTTT; cdr3_aa: CASSVEGGTNSPLHF; clone_size: NA; d_call: TRBD1; j_call: TRBJ1-6; v_call: TRBV9
cdr3_nt: TGTGCCACCGGGGGACAGGGGAGATTTGGCTATGGCTACACCTTC; cdr3_aa: CATGGQGRFGYGYTF; clone_size: NA; d_call: TRBD1; j_call: TRBJ1-2; v_call: TRBV10-3
cdr3_nt: TGCGCCAGCAAGACAGGGGAGGGCACTGAAGCTTTCTTT; cdr3_aa: CASKTGEGTEAFF; clone_size: NA; d_call: TRBD1; j_call: TRBJ1-1; v_call: TRBV10-2
cdr3_nt: TGTGCCAGCTCGATTCAGGGTTACTATAATTCACCCCTCCACTTT; cdr3_aa: CASSIQGYYNSPLHF; clone_size: few; d_call: NA; j_call: TRBJ1-6; v_call: TRBV7-2
cdr3_nt: TGTGCCAGCCGAGGTTGGGAGCAGTTCTTC; cdr3_aa: CASRGWEQFF; clone_size: few; d_call: NA; j_call: TRBJ2-1; v_call: TRBV6-5
cdr3_nt: TGTGCCAGGCTACACTATCGGGACAGAGAGAACACTGAAGCTTTCTTT; cdr3_aa: CARLHYRDRENTEAFF; clone_size: NA; d_call: TRBD1; j_call: TRBJ1-1; v_call: TRBV19
cdr3_nt: TGCAGTGCTAGCTCGCGAGTGGCCCAGTACTTC; cdr3_aa: CSASSRVAQYF; clone_size: NA; d_call: NA; j_call: TRBJ2-5; v_call: TRBV20-1
cdr3_nt: TGTGCCAGCAGCTACGGGTACGAGCAGTACTTC; cdr3_aa: CASSYGYEQYF; clone_size: NA; d_call: NA; j_call: TRBJ2-7; v_call: TRBV9
cdr3_nt: TGTGCCTGGAAAAGAACTAGCGAGAACACCGGGGAGCTGTTTTTT; cdr3_aa: CAWKRTSENTGELFF; clone_size: NA; d_call: TRBD2; j_call: TRBJ2-2; v_call: TRBV30
cdr3_nt: TGTGCCAGCAGCCCTCAGGGGGGAACAAACTATGGCTACACCTTC; cdr3_aa: CASSPQGGTNYGYTF; clone_size: NA; d_call: TRBD1; j_call: TRBJ1-2; v_call: TRBV3-1/TRBV3-2
cdr3_nt: TGTGCCAGCAGCCTCACCGGACAGGGAAGGGAAAAACTGTTTTTT; cdr3_aa: CASSLTGQGREKLFF; clone_size: NA; d_call: TRBD1; j_call: TRBJ1-4; v_call: TRBV7-2
cdr3_nt: TGTGCCAGCAGCTTAGGACTAGCGGGAGGTGCAGATACGCAGTATTTT; cdr3_aa: CASSLGLAGGADTQYF; clone_size: once; d_call: TRBD2; j_call: TRBJ2-3; v_call: TRBV11-3
cdr3_nt: TGCGCCAGCAGCCCAACTAGCGGGATTTCCTACGAGCAGTACTTC; cdr3_aa: CASSPTSGISYEQYF; clone_size: NA; d_call: TRBD2; j_call: TRBJ2-7; v_call: TRBV4-3
cdr3_nt: TGTGCCAGCAGCGCGCAGGGTACGACTGAAGCTTTCTTT; cdr3_aa: CASSAQGTTEAFF; clone_size: few; d_call: NA; j_call: TRBJ1-1; v_call: TRBV7-9
cdr3_nt: TGTGCCAGCAGCCCCTCATACAGGGGGGTCACAGATACGCAGTATTTT; cdr3_aa: CASSPSYRGVTDTQYF; clone_size: NA; d_call: TRBD1; j_call: TRBJ2-3; v_call: TRBV3-1/TRBV3-2
cdr3_nt: TGTGCCAGCAGCCGCGATAAGAATTTCTACAATGAGCAGTTCTTC; cdr3_aa: CASSRDKNFYNEQFF; clone_size: once; d_call: NA; j_call: TRBJ2-1; v_call: TRBV7-2
cdr3_nt: TGCGCCAGCAGCTTGGCGGGAGACAATCAGCCCCAGCATTTT; cdr3_aa: CASSLAGDNQPQHF; clone_size: NA; d_call: NA; j_call: TRBJ1-5; v_call: TRBV5-1
cdr3_nt: TGCGCCAGCAGCCAAGAGGGTCGGACAGCCTACGAGCAGTACTTC; cdr3_aa: CASSQEGRTAYEQYF; clone_size: NA; d_call: NA; j_call: TRBJ2-7; v_call: TRBV4-1